This passage covers 27 T cell receptor beta chains from one sample sequenced in a study of OX40 agonist ivuxolimab in advanced cancers. Only in-frame clones appear in the TCRdb table, and some are missing; sequencing was by immunoSEQ multiplex PCR. Seen here are roughly 50,000 clones, roughly 84% observed once, and the top ten hold more than 0.9%. This specimen consisted of CD4+ or CD8+ T cells sorted from blood, obtained in a trial of the OX40 agonist ivuxolimab. These receptors all come from an adult with an advanced solid tumor such as melanoma, head and neck, liver or kidney cancer.

Details on this clone: An end of the junction differs from the germline gene, which may be a read error. The genes are TRBV2 and TRBJ2-1; D not certain. CDR3 length equals 8 residues. CDR1 and CDR2 (germline): SNHLY, FYNNEI. The CDR3 DNA reads TGTGCCAGCAGCGAGCGGTTCTTC. Translation: CASSERFF. Based on the CDR3 plus reference TRBV2 and TRBJ2-1, the full variable domain is EPEVTQTPSHQVTQMGQEVILRCVPISNHLYFYWYRQILGQKVEFLVSFYNNEISEKSEIFDDQFSVERPDGSNFTLKIRSTKLEDSAMYFCASSERFFGPGTRLTVL.

The J gene is TRBJ2-2, the V gene TRBV5-4; D is perhaps TRBD2 (6 bases). The length of the CDR3 is 17 residues. CDR1 is SGHNT and CDR2 is YYREEE in the germline V gene (reference sequence). Trimming took 0 bases from V and 5 from J, leaving 17 bases between them. CDR3 residues: CASSLDGDSPGTGELFF. The CDR3 region has the DNA TGTGCCAGCAGCTTGGACGGGGACTCCCCAGGGACCGGGGAGCTGTTTTTT.

The chain recombines TRBV10-3 with TRBJ1-2; D is possibly TRBD1 (5 bases). The V and J ends lost 3 bases and 2 bases respectively, with 19 bases between them. The CDR3 runs 17 residues. Per the germline V gene, CDR1 is ENHRY and CDR2 is SYGVKD. Here the CDR3 reads CAISESSSGRINYGYTF. CDR3 sequence (DNA): TGTGCCATCAGTGAATCCTCCTCGGGACGGATAAACTATGGCTACACCTTC.

This clone was seen once. This chain uses TRBV5-1 with TRBJ1-2; no firm D call. Germline V gives CDR1 SGHRS, CDR2 YFSETQ. V lost 4 bases and J lost 4, with 20 bases in between. The CDR3 covers 16 residues. CDR3 nucleotides: TGCGCCAGCAGCCCTCTTTGGACCTTTACGGGCTATGGCTACACCTTC. The encoded protein is CASSPLWTFTGYGYTF.

The V call is TRBV11-2, the J call TRBJ1-6; the match to TRBD1 covers 10 bases. Germline CDR1 is SGHAT and CDR2 is FQNNGV. The CDR3 contains 15 residues. V dropped 4 bases and J dropped 6; count of bases not matched to a gene: 3. The CDR3 DNA follows: TGTGCCAGCAGCTCTAGGACAGGGGGTAATTCACCCCTCCACTTT. Its protein product is CASSSRTGGNSPLHF. The whole variable domain, remainder taken from reference TRBV11-2 and TRBJ1-6, is EAGVAQSPRYKIIEKRQSVAFWCNPISGHATLYWYQQILGQGPKLLIQFQNNGVVDDSQLPKDRFSAERLKGVDSTLKIQPAKLEDSAVYLCASSSRTGGNSPLHFGNGTRLTVT.

The J gene is TRBJ1-5, the V gene TRBV5-5; perhaps TRBD1 as D (5 bases). The CDR3 consists of 15 residues. Trimming cost V 4 bases and J 3 bases, with 14 bases left between them. Germline-derived CDR1 and CDR2 are SGHKS and YYEKEE (reference sequence). The CDR3 nucleotides are TGTGCCAGCAGCCCTCGGGACGGGAACAATCAGCCCCAGCATTTT. This gives the protein CASSPRDGNNQPQHF.

The J gene is TRBJ2-3, the V gene TRBV5-4; 14 nucleotides align to TRBD2. The CDR3 is 18 amino acids. V was clipped by 0 bases and J by 1 base; unmatched bases: 4. CDR1 is SGHNT, CDR2 YYREEE, per germline (reference sequence). CDR3 sequence: CASSLGLAGGRRTDTQYF. CDR3 DNA sequence: TGTGCCAGCAGCTTGGGACTAGCGGGGGGGCGACGCACAGATACGCAGTATTTT.

Here the CDR3 reads CATSTRQTSGGALETQYF. The CDR3 nucleotides read TGTGCCACCAGCACACGACAAACTAGCGGGGGGGCCTTGGAGACCCAGTACTTC. The chain is built from TRBV15 and TRBJ2-5; 13 bases line up with TRBD2. Per the germline V gene, CDR1 is LNHNV and CDR2 is YYDKDF (reference sequence). V was clipped by 4 bases and J by 5 bases; unmatched bases: 13. This CDR3 is built from 18 residues. Full variable domain (remainder filled in from reference TRBV15 and TRBJ2-5): DAMVIQNPRYQVTQFGKPVTLSCSQTLNHNVMYWYQQKSSQAPKLLFHYYDKDFNNEADTPDNFQSRRPNTSFCFLDIRSPGLGDTAMYLCATSTRQTSGGALETQYFGPGTRLLVL.

For this clone: Within the sample, other DNA sequences also encode this same CDR3. The chain links TRBV5-1 to TRBJ1-3; no definite D call. Germline assignment: CDR1 SGHRS and CDR2 YFSETQ. The CDR3 is 14 residues long. Trimming stripped 4 bases from V and 0 bases from J, with 8 bases between. This CDR3 is CASSPGYSGNTIYF. In DNA, the CDR3 is TGCGCCAGCAGCCCGGGCTACTCTGGAAACACCATATATTTT.

In its sample, this clone was seen a few times. The rearrangement uses TRBV5-1 and TRBJ2-7; the D gene is possibly TRBD2 (6 bases). CDR1 is SGHRS and CDR2 is YFSETQ in the germline V gene. CDR3 length equals 13 residues. Trimming cost V 1 base and J 2 bases, with 7 bases left between them. The CDR3 DNA sequence: TGCGCCAGCAGCTTGCGGGGGACCTACGAGCAGTACTTC. Amino acid sequence: CASSLRGTYEQYF.

The chain has TRBV10-2 and TRBJ1-4; D is possibly TRBD1 (6 bases). CDR3 length: 14 amino acids. Germline V gene sequence: CDR1 WSHSY, CDR2 SAAADI. Trimming removed 6 bases from V and 7 bases from J, with 15 bases in between. CDR3 residues: CASRETGWGEKLFF. CDR3 in DNA: TGCGCCAGCAGGGAAACAGGGTGGGGTGAAAAACTGTTTTTT.

V is TRBV5-1 and J is TRBJ2-3; D not resolved. Germline V gene sequence: CDR1 SGHRS, CDR2 YFSETQ. V gave up 2 bases and J gave up 0 bases, with 7 bases separating them. The CDR3 covers 14 residues. This chain's CDR3 is CASSLGPSTDTQYF. CDR3 coding DNA: TGCGCCAGCAGCTTAGGGCCTAGCACAGATACGCAGTATTTT.

Here the CDR3 reads CASSSRTGGGQETQYF. DNA of the CDR3: TGTGCCAGCAGCTCCCGGACAGGGGGGGGACAAGAGACCCAGTACTTC. The genes are TRBV13 and TRBJ2-5; the match to TRBD1 covers 10 bases. The trim removed 4 bases at V and 2 bases at J, leaving 7 bases unmatched. CDR1 is PRHDT and CDR2 is FYEKMQ in the germline V gene (reference sequence). CDR3 length equals 16 residues.

The V call is TRBV2, the J call TRBJ1-4, with D possibly being TRBD1 (5 bases). The CDR3 contains 15 residues. Between the trimmed V and J ends, which lost 2 bases and 10 bases, there was a span of 17 bases. The V gene's germline CDR1 is SNHLY and CDR2 FYNNEI. CDR3 amino acids: CASSENGGMGGKLFF. CDR3 nucleotide sequence: TGTGCCAGCAGTGAAAACGGGGGAATGGGCGGAAAACTGTTTTTT.

The rearrangement joins TRBV18 to TRBJ2-7; D gene unclear. CDR1 KGHSH and CDR2 LQKENI come from the germline V gene. The CDR3 is 13 residues long. Between the trimmed V and J ends, which lost 1 base and 5 bases, there was a span of 9 bases. CDR3 loop: CASSPLGGNEQYF. Written as DNA, the CDR3 is TGTGCCAGCTCACCACTGGGCGGAAACGAGCAGTACTTC.

J is TRBJ2-7 and V is TRBV6-6, with 8 bases lining up with TRBD1. This CDR3 region has 15 residues. V shed 0 bases, J shed 4 bases, and the junction held 5 bases outside the gene matches. Germline-derived CDR1 and CDR2 are MNHNY and SVGAGI (reference sequence). CDR3: CASSYSRGTGYEQYF. The CDR3 nucleotides read TGTGCCAGCAGTTACTCGAGGGGGACAGGATACGAGCAGTACTTC.

The chain carries TRBV10-2 and TRBJ2-2; possible D gene TRBD2, 6 bases. Deletions cut 7 bases from V and 1 base from J, with 10 bases between. From germline, CDR1 is WSHSY and CDR2 SAAADI. This CDR3 is built from 14 residues. For the CDR3, the DNA is TGCGCCAGCATGGGGACTCTGAACACCGGGGAGCTGTTTTTT. Translation: CASMGTLNTGELFF.

The chain combines TRBV4-1 with TRBJ1-5; D is uncertain. Germline V gives CDR1 MGHRA, CDR2 YSYEKL. There are 14 residues in the CDR3. Trimming cost V 0 bases and J 5 bases, with 8 bases left between them. The CDR3 reads CASSQDPADQPQHF. CDR3 DNA: TGCGCCAGCAGCCAAGATCCCGCCGATCAGCCCCAGCATTTT.

This chain uses TRBV19 with TRBJ1-5; D gene uncertain. From germline, CDR1 is LNHDA and CDR2 SQIVND (reference sequence). CDR3 length: 14 amino acids. V lost 5 bases to trimming and J lost 3 bases, with 11 bases between them. CDR3 sequence: CASSAGLFNQPQHF. The DNA for the CDR3 is TGTGCCAGTAGTGCAGGCTTATTCAATCAGCCCCAGCATTTT.

The chain employs TRBV7-8 and TRBJ2-7, with D unclear. Germline V lookup: CDR1 SGHVS, CDR2 FQNEAQ. This CDR3 has 15 amino acids. Deletions cut 2 bases from V and 4 bases from J, with 15 bases between. CDR3 sequence reads: CASSLRSSGPYEQYF. CDR3 bases: TGTGCCAGCAGCTTACGGTCCTCAGGTCCTTACGAGCAGTACTTC. Supplemented by reference TRBV7-8 and TRBJ2-7, the full variable domain reads GAGVSQSPRYKVAKRGQDVALRCDPISGHVSLFWYQQALGQGPEFLTYFQNEAQLDKSGLPSDRFFAERPEGSVSTLKIQRTQQEDSAVYLCASSLRSSGPYEQYFGPGTRLTVT.

The V gene is TRBV7-3, the J gene TRBJ2-2, with D hard to call. With 3 bases removed from V and 6 bases from J, the gap between germline ends came to 8 bases. There are 13 residues in the CDR3. Germline V gene sequence: CDR1 SGHTA, CDR2 FQGTGA. The DNA for the CDR3 is TGTGCCAGCAGCTTGTTAGGCGCCGGGGAGCTGTTTTTT. Translation gives CASSLLGAGELFF.

Only one count was recorded for this clone. This chain links TRBV5-4 with TRBJ2-5; no firm D call. The V end lost 4 bases, the J end lost 0 bases, and 4 bases lay between the germline ends. The V gene's germline CDR1 is SGHNT and CDR2 YYREEE (reference sequence). The CDR3 loop spans 12 amino acids. The CDR3 nucleotides are TGTGCCAGCAGCGGGTACCAAGAGACCCAGTACTTC. This codes for CASSGYQETQYF.

This clone was seen a few times. The chain joins TRBV7-9 to TRBJ2-7; TRBD1 or TRBD2 may be the D gene (6 bases each). CDR1 and CDR2 from the germline V gene are SEHNR and FQNEAQ (reference sequence). The CDR3 covers 14 residues. Trimming shortened V by 5 bases and J by 6 bases, and 17 bases separated the two germline ends. The CDR3 spells CASSRAGGASEQYF. DNA of the CDR3: TGTGCCAGCAGCCGGGCCGGGGGCGCGAGCGAGCAGTACTTC.

This clone turned up a few times. CDR3 coding DNA: TGCGCCAGCAGCTCTCGAGCTCCTCAGGGCTACACCTTC. Translating gives CASSSRAPQGYTF. This chain links TRBV5-1 with TRBJ1-2; D gene unclear. V was shortened by 3 bases and J by 8 bases, with 14 bases between the two germline ends. CDR3 length: 13 amino acids. CDR1 is SGHRS and CDR2 is YFSETQ in the germline V gene.

The V gene is TRBV5-1, the J gene TRBJ2-3; TRBD2 aligns across 8 bases. The CDR3 spans 16 residues. V dropped 3 bases and J dropped 2; count of bases not matched to a gene: 8. Germline V gene lookup returns CDR1 SGHRS and CDR2 YFSETQ. The CDR3 loop reads CASSSTRGGPTDTQYF. CDR3 coding DNA: TGCGCCAGCAGCTCCACCCGGGGGGGCCCCACAGATACGCAGTATTTT. The variable domain in full, with the rest retrieved from reference TRBV5-1 and TRBJ2-3, is KAGVTQTPRYLIKTRGQQVTLSCSPISGHRSVSWYQQTPGQGLQFLFEYFSETQRNKGNFPGRFSGRQFSNSRSEMNVSTLELGDSALYLCASSSTRGGPTDTQYFGPGTRLTVL.

The J gene is TRBJ2-1, the V gene TRBV6-6; 9 bases are shared with TRBD1. This CDR3 has 15 amino acids. Germline CDR1 and CDR2: MNHNY and SVGAGI (reference sequence). V was pared by 1 base and J by 3 bases, with 1 base of the junction left unmatched. This chain's CDR3 is CASSYWDRDYNEQFF. Here the CDR3 DNA reads TGTGCCAGCAGTTACTGGGACAGGGACTACAATGAGCAGTTCTTC.

The chain joins TRBV5-6 to TRBJ2-7, with 11 positions matching TRBD2. In germline, CDR1 is SGHDT, CDR2 YYEEEE. V lost 4 bases, J lost 1 base, and 1 base stayed unmatched. The CDR3 covers 14 residues. For the CDR3, the DNA is TGTGCCAGCAGCCGGACTAGCGGGTCCTACGAGCAGTACTTC. Its translation: CASSRTSGSYEQYF.